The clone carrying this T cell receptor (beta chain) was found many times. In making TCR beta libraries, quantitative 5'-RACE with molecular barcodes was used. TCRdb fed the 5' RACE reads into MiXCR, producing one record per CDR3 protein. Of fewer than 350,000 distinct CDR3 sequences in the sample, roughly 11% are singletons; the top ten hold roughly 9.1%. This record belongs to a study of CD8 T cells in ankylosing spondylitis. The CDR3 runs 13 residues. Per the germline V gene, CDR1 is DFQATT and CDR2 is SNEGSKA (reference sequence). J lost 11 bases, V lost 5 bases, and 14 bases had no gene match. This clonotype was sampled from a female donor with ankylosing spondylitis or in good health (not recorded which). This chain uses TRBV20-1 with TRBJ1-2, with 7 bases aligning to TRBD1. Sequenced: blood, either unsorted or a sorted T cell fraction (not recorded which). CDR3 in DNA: TGCAGTGCTCACACCTCCGGGACAGCGGTATACACCTTC. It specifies CSAHTSGTAVYTF.